These 31 T cell receptor beta chains originate from one sample sequenced in a study of cytomegalovirus exposure and HLA in healthy donors. Primers for the PCR totalled 60 Vbeta and 13 Jbeta. The method was immunoSEQ multiplex PCR; TCRdb's version includes in-frame clones alone and lacks a portion of them. The table includes fewer than 200,000 clones, 79% detected once. The sequencing sample was made of PBMCs. The receptor source for this set is a woman aged 40-49 years in good health and CMV-seronegative.

The chain is built from TRBV27 and TRBJ2-7; no clear D gene. Trimming shortened V by 2 bases and J by 6 bases, and 14 bases separated the two germline ends. The CDR3 is 14 residues long. Germline CDR1 and CDR2: MNHEY and SMNVEV (reference sequence). The CDR3 nucleotides are TGTGCCAGCAGTTTACTAGTAAGGAGAAGCGAGCAGTACTTC. Protein: CASSLLVRRSEQYF.

The chain combines TRBV27 with TRBJ2-1; 8 bases are shared with TRBD2. V lost 0 bases, J lost 6 bases, and 4 bases stayed unmatched. The CDR3 covers 15 residues. CDR1 is MNHEY, CDR2 SMNVEV, per germline (reference sequence). The CDR3 region is CASSLSAGVPNEQFF. CDR3 DNA sequence: TGTGCCAGCAGTTTATCAGCGGGAGTCCCCAATGAGCAGTTCTTC.

Here the CDR3 reads CASSPQGYTEAFF. The CDR3 DNA reads as TGTGCCAGCAGCCCACAGGGATACACTGAAGCTTTCTTT. J is TRBJ1-1 and V is TRBV28; weak D call: TRBD1 (6 bases). With 6 bases removed from V and 3 bases from J, the gap between germline ends came to 11 bases. Looked up from germline, CDR1 is MDHEN and CDR2 is SYDVKM. This CDR3 comprises 13 residues.

The chain combines TRBV6-5 with TRBJ2-7, with D possibly being TRBD1 (6 bases). The CDR3 loop spans 13 amino acids. Germline-derived CDR1 and CDR2 are MNHEY and SVGAGI. Trimming pared 0 bases from V and 3 bases from J, leaving 6 bases between. The CDR3 loop reads CASSYSTGYEQYF. In DNA form, the CDR3 reads TGTGCCAGCAGTTACTCGACAGGCTACGAGCAGTACTTC.

The CDR3 nucleotides read TGTGCCAGCAGCTTAATCAAGGGGCAGGGCTGGATCGAAGGCTACACCTTC. Translating it yields CASSLIKGQGWIEGYTF. V and J are TRBV7-3 and TRBJ1-2; a weak D match, TRBD1 (5 bases). V dropped 1 base and J dropped 8 bases, with 23 bases sitting between them. Germline CDR1 reads SGHTA; CDR2 reads FQGTGA. CDR3 length: 17 residues.

In this sample, this clone turned up a few times. This rearrangement joins TRBV5-5 to TRBJ1-6; D uncertain. Germline CDR1 reads SGHKS; CDR2 reads YYEKEE (reference sequence). This CDR3 is built from 16 residues. Trimming took 6 bases from V and 0 from J, leaving 13 bases between them. The CDR3 loop is CASTRNAGSYNSPLHF. Written as DNA, the CDR3 is TGTGCCAGCACCAGAAACGCAGGCTCCTATAATTCACCCCTCCACTTT.

The chain is built from TRBV30 and TRBJ1-5; 8 nucleotides align to TRBD1. Unmatched junction bases numbered 9, after V lost 3 bases and J lost 8 bases. CDR1 and CDR2 from the germline V gene are GTSNPN and SVGIG (reference sequence). CDR3 size: 14 residues. CDR3 residues: CAWSVRQGTEPQHF. In DNA form, the CDR3 reads TGTGCCTGGAGCGTCCGACAGGGGACGGAGCCCCAGCATTTT.

There are a few counts of this clone. The rearrangement links TRBV19 to TRBJ2-1; the match to TRBD2 covers 14 bases. The germline V gene has CDR1 LNHDA and CDR2 SQIVND (reference sequence). The CDR3 is 17 residues long. The V gene end was trimmed by 5 bases and the J gene end by 7 bases; junction bases not matched to a gene: 10. The DNA of the CDR3 is TGTGCCAGTAGTCTGGATCTCCGGACTAGCGGGAGGAATGAGCAGTTCTTC. Encoded protein: CASSLDLRTSGRNEQFF.

V is TRBV5-4 and J is TRBJ2-1, with TRBD1 identical over 7 bases. CDR1 is SGHNT and CDR2 is YYREEE in the germline V gene (reference sequence). The CDR3 is 16 amino acids. The V gene end was trimmed by 0 bases and the J gene end by 10 bases; junction bases not matched to a gene: 13. CDR3 residues: CASSLGGTVGILEQFF. The CDR3 bases are TGTGCCAGCAGCTTGGGTGGGACAGTCGGAATTTTGGAGCAGTTCTTC.

This rearrangement joins TRBV5-1 to TRBJ2-7; TRBD1 aligns across 10 bases. Germline loops: CDR1 SGHRS, CDR2 YFSETQ. The CDR3 totals 15 residues. Trimming removed 4 bases from V and 2 bases from J; junction bases left unmatched: 6. In DNA, the CDR3 is TGCGCCAGCAGCCTCCGGGACAGGGGACCCTACGAGCAGTACTTC. Residues: CASSLRDRGPYEQYF.

The V and J genes are TRBV6-1 and TRBJ2-3; 11 bases are a match to TRBD2. CDR1 is MNHNS and CDR2 is SASEGT in the germline V gene. The CDR3 runs 16 residues. J gave up 3 bases and V 2 bases, and 4 bases lay outside the gene matches. The CDR3 sequence: CASSELAGGRTDTQYF. CDR3 bases: TGTGCCAGCAGTGAATTAGCGGGGGGGCGTACAGATACGCAGTATTTT.

The V call is TRBV5-1, the J call TRBJ2-1, with 11 bases identical to TRBD2. V lost 0 bases, J lost 5 bases, and 1 base stayed unmatched. CDR3 size: 15 residues. Germline CDR1 SGHRS, CDR2 YFSETQ. The CDR3 nucleotides are TGCGCCAGCAGCTTGGTACTAGCGGGGGACAATGAGCAGTTCTTC. It translates to CASSLVLAGDNEQFF.

The chain employs TRBV13 and TRBJ2-5, with 7 bases aligning to TRBD1. J was trimmed by 10 bases and V by 6 bases; bases with no gene match: 14. CDR1 PRHDT and CDR2 FYEKMQ come from the germline V gene (reference sequence). CDR3 length: 14 residues. Here the CDR3 reads CASSRRGKSVDQYF. The CDR3 DNA reads TGTGCCAGCAGTCGCAGGGGGAAAAGTGTGGACCAGTACTTC.

This chain's CDR3 is CASSLEGGAKNIQYF. Written as DNA, the CDR3 is TGTGCCAGCAGCTTGGAGGGAGGCGCCAAAAACATTCAGTACTTC. The chain has TRBV5-4 and TRBJ2-4, with a possible D match to TRBD2 (6 bases). Trimming shortened V by 0 bases and J by 1 base, and 8 bases separated the two germline ends. The CDR3 runs 15 residues. Germline V gene sequence: CDR1 SGHNT, CDR2 YYREEE (reference sequence).

The genes are TRBV5-8 and TRBJ2-3; 7 bases are a match to TRBD1. CDR3 length equals 14 residues. Germline V CDR1 and CDR2: SGHTS, YDEGEE. Losses at the gene ends were 0 bases for V and 4 bases for J; bases not matched to a gene: 2. The CDR3 region is CASSLGTGADTQYF. The DNA for the CDR3 is TGTGCCAGCAGCTTGGGGACAGGCGCAGATACGCAGTATTTT. Variable domain in full (rest from reference TRBV5-8 and TRBJ2-3): EAGVTQSPTHLIKTRGQQATLRCSPISGHTSVYWYQQALGLGLQFLLWYDEGEERNRGNFPPRFSGRQFPNYSSELNVNALELEDSALYLCASSLGTGADTQYFGPGTRLTVL.

V is TRBV2 and J is TRBJ2-5, with 7 bases lining up with TRBD2. The CDR3 extends over 15 amino acids. Trimming at V came to 6 bases and at J to 5 bases, leaving 12 bases not matched to a gene. CDR1 and CDR2 from the germline V gene are SNHLY and FYNNEI. CDR3 sequence (DNA): TGTGCCAGCAGCCCAGGACCCTCCGGGGGGGAGACCCAGTACTTC. Translation: CASSPGPSGGETQYF.

This clone was found once. In DNA, the CDR3 is TGCGCCAGCAGCTTGGACTTCAATTCACCCCTCCACTTT. Translating it yields CASSLDFNSPLHF. This chain links TRBV5-1 with TRBJ1-6, with D unresolved. Germline lookup yields CDR1 SGHRS and CDR2 YFSETQ. V was shortened by 0 bases and J by 7 bases, with 5 bases between the two germline ends. CDR3 length: 13 residues.

Points on this clone: Mismatch with germline at one junction end may stem from a read error. This sequence joins TRBV7-7 and TRBJ2-2; D may be TRBD1 or TRBD2 (5 bases each). The CDR3 spans 14 residues. Germline V gene data show CDR1 as SSHAT and CDR2 as FNYEAQ (reference sequence). DNA of the CDR3: TGTGCTAGCAGCTTAGGACTCAGGGACGGGGAGCTGTTTTTT. Protein product: CASSLGLRDGELFF.

The chain employs TRBV6-1 and TRBJ2-7; 8 bases agree with TRBD1. The germline V gene encodes CDR1 MNHNS and CDR2 SASEGT. The J segment lost 2 bases and the V segment lost 6 bases, leaving 3 bases of the junction unmatched. The CDR3 loop spans 13 amino acids. The CDR3 region is CASSPDRAYEQYF. The CDR3, as DNA: TGTGCCAGCAGCCCGGACAGGGCCTACGAGCAGTACTTC.

The chain employs TRBV4-1 and TRBJ2-2, with TRBD2 identical over 8 bases. V was clipped by 6 bases and J by 6 bases; unmatched bases: 3. Germline V lookup: CDR1 MGHRA, CDR2 YSYEKL. The CDR3 extends over 13 amino acids. The CDR3 protein is CASSPGGPGELFF. As DNA, the CDR3 is TGCGCCAGCAGTCCGGGAGGGCCCGGGGAGCTGTTTTTT.

This clone showed up just a few times. The CDR3, as DNA: TGTGCCAGCAGCCCTATGACAGGGAGGTTGGGGTATGGCTACACCTTC. This gives the protein CASSPMTGRLGYGYTF. V is TRBV11-2 and J is TRBJ1-2; the match to TRBD1 covers 7 bases. After removal of 5 bases from V and 5 bases from J, the junction contained 14 bases not matched to a gene. From germline, CDR1 is SGHAT and CDR2 FQNNGV. The CDR3 is made up of 16 amino acids.

The rearrangement uses TRBV5-6 and TRBJ2-5, with 7 bases aligning to TRBD2. The DNA end favors TRBJ2-7, so the J call may be wrong. From germline, CDR1 is SGHDT and CDR2 YYEEEE. The CDR3 is 18 residues long. The CDR3 DNA sequence: TGTGCCAGCAGGCAACTAATCTCCCCTAGCGGCCTACCCTACGAGCAGTACTTC. It is translated as CASRQLISPSGLPYEQYF.

The chain combines TRBV19 with TRBJ1-2; 8 positions match TRBD1. The V gene end was trimmed by 6 bases and the J gene end by 3 bases; junction bases not matched to a gene: 12. Germline loops: CDR1 LNHDA, CDR2 SQIVND (reference sequence). The CDR3 has 16 amino acids. CDR3 amino acids: CASSSKRTGMDYGYTF. CDR3 nucleotide sequence: TGTGCCAGTAGCTCTAAAAGGACAGGGATGGACTATGGCTACACCTTC. Looking up the rest from reference TRBV19 and TRBJ1-2 gives the full variable domain: DGGITQSPKYLFRKEGQNVTLSCEQNLNHDAMYWYRQDPGQGLRLIYYSQIVNDFQKGDIAEGYSVSREKKESFPLTVTSAQKNPTAFYLCASSSKRTGMDYGYTFGSGTRLTVV.

The rearrangement uses TRBV25-1 and TRBJ1-2; D gene uncertain. With 1 base removed from V and 8 bases from J, the gap between germline ends came to 11 bases. This CDR3 spans 13 amino acids. The germline V gene encodes CDR1 MGHDK and CDR2 SYGVNS. CDR3 protein: CASSESSVLGYTF. The DNA for the CDR3 is TGTGCCAGCAGTGAATCATCGGTACTGGGCTACACCTTC.

The CDR3 loop is CASSQERGTYEQYF. The CDR3 DNA follows: TGCGCCAGCAGCCAAGAAAGGGGCACCTACGAGCAGTACTTC. The V call is TRBV4-3, the J call TRBJ2-5, with a tentative D call TRBD1 (5 bases). The J call is uncertain, as TRBJ2-7 better fits the DNA end. CDR1 and CDR2 from the germline V gene are LGHNA and YSLEER. This CDR3 is built from 14 residues.

The chain joins TRBV27 to TRBJ2-7, with 11 positions matching TRBD2. CDR1 and CDR2 (germline): MNHEY, SMNVEV (reference sequence). This CDR3 has 13 amino acids. The junction had 5 bases not matched to a gene; V was cut back by 8 bases and J by 5 bases. The CDR3 region is CASQLAGVNEQYF. CDR3 in DNA: TGTGCCAGCCAACTAGCGGGAGTGAACGAGCAGTACTTC.

This clone was picked up a small number of times. This chain joins TRBV5-1 and TRBJ2-7, with D possibly matching TRBD1 (5 bases). V lost 2 bases to trimming and J lost 4 bases, with 13 bases between them. The length of the CDR3 is 14 residues. Germline V gene lookup returns CDR1 SGHRS and CDR2 YFSETQ. CDR3 in amino acids: CASSFGQGGYEQYF. In nucleotides, the CDR3 is TGCGCCAGCAGCTTTGGGCAGGGTGGGTACGAGCAGTACTTC.

V gene TRBV9 combines with J gene TRBJ1-3, with TRBD1 matching 10 bases. The CDR3 length is 16 residues. CDR1 SGDLS and CDR2 YYNGEE come from the germline V gene. J was trimmed by 3 bases and V by 4 bases; bases with no gene match: 7. The chain's CDR3 is CASSSTGGRIGNTIYF. The CDR3 bases are TGTGCCAGCAGCTCGACAGGGGGCAGGATTGGAAACACCATATATTTT.

This clone has just one count. Other DNA variants within this sample encode the same CDR3. The V and J genes are TRBV15 and TRBJ2-1; possibly TRBD2 for D (5 bases). CDR1 is LNHNV, CDR2 YYDKDF, per germline (reference sequence). CDR3 length: 16 amino acids. Deletions cut 0 bases from V and 1 base from J, with 10 bases between. The CDR3 sequence is CATSREGAGSYNEQFF. The CDR3 DNA reads TGTGCCACCAGCAGAGAGGGAGCAGGTTCCTACAATGAGCAGTTCTTC.

The chain couples TRBV4-2 to TRBJ1-4; D is unclear. The germline gives CDR1 LGHNA, CDR2 YNFKEQ. V dropped 0 bases and J dropped 5 bases, with 7 bases sitting between them. CDR3 size: 14 residues. This chain's CDR3 is CASSQDGGNEKLFF. The DNA of the CDR3 is TGTGCCAGCAGCCAAGATGGAGGGAATGAAAAACTGTTTTTT.

The V gene is TRBV6-1, the J gene TRBJ1-2, with D unclear. The V end was cut by 2 bases, the J end by 0 bases, with 13 bases between. Germline loops: CDR1 MNHNS, CDR2 SASEGT. This CDR3 spans 16 amino acids. The CDR3 reads CASSEPGLPANYGYTF. The CDR3 nucleotides read TGTGCCAGCAGTGAACCCGGACTTCCAGCTAACTATGGCTACACCTTC.